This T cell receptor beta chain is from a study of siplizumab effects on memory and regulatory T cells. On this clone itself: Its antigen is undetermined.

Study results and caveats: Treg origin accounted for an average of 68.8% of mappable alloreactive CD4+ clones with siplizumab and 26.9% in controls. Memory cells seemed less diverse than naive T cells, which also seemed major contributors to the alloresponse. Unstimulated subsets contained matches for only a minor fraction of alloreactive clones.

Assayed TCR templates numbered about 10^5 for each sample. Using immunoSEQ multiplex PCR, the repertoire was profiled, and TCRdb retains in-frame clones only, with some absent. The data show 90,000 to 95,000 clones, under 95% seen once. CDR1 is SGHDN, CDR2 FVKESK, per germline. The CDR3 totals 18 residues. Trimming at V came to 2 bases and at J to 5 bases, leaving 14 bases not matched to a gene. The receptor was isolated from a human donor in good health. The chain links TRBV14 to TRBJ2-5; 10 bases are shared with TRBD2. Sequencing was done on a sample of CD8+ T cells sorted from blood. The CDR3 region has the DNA TGTGCCAGCAGCCAATCCCAGTGGCTAGCGGGAGTCTGGGAGACCCAGTACTTC. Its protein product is CASSQSQWLAGVWETQYF.